The rows below give T cell receptor beta chains drawn from one sample of a study of blood T cell repertoires in COVID-19. Clones were sequenced by immunoSEQ multiplex PCR, and TCRdb holds only the in-frame ones, with some missing. The sample comprises some 80,000 clones, approximately 78% of which are singletons, and less than 40% rests with the top ten. Sequencing used peripheral blood. These receptors were taken from a woman in her 70s with acute or convalescent COVID-19. CDR3s include the opening cysteine and the closing phenylalanine or tryptophan. The D gene is left open where the match is weak. The listing skips clone size in some rows; elsewhere it reads once, few, many or a size class.

V,J,D,size,DNA,CDR3
TRBV7-3,TRBJ1-2,-,-,TGTGCCAGCAGCTACAGGGATGGGTTGAACTATGGCTACACCTTC,CASSYRDGLNYGYTF
TRBV7-2,TRBJ1-1,TRBD1,-,TGTGCCAGCAGCTTAGCGAGAGGGGGCGTAGGGGGCACTGAAGCTTTCTTT,CASSLARGGVGGTEAFF
TRBV27,TRBJ1-4,-,-,TGTGCCAGCAGCCTGTTTAGGCTGGGGGGGAATGAAAAACTGTTTTTT,CASSLFRLGGNEKLFF
TRBV6-5,TRBJ2-3,TRBD1,-,TGTGCCAGCAGTAACAGGGACAGCCACACAGATACGCAGTATTTT,CASSNRDSHTDTQYF
TRBV5-4,TRBJ1-1,TRBD1,-,TGTGCCAGCAGCTTGGAGACAGGGACGAACACTGAAGCTTTCTTT,CASSLETGTNTEAFF
TRBV5-1,TRBJ2-1,TRBD2,-,TGCGCCAGCAGCTTACAAGCGGGAGCCCACAATGAGCAGTTCTTC,CASSLQAGAHNEQFF
TRBV30,TRBJ2-7,-,-,TGTGCCTGGGAAGGGACTGGAGACTACGAGCAGTACTTC,CAWEGTGDYEQYF
TRBV3-1/TRBV3-2,TRBJ2-7,-,-,TGTGCCAGCAGCCAAGGCCACGTCCGGGGCGAGCAGTACTTC,CASSQGHVRGEQYF
TRBV11-2,TRBJ2-3,-,-,TGTGCCAGCAGCCTCTTTTCCGGGACAACAGATACGCAGTATTTT,CASSLFSGTTDTQYF
TRBV5-1,TRBJ2-5,-,once,TGCGCCAGCAGCTTGAATCCCGGGGGACAAGAGACCCAGTACTTC,CASSLNPGGQETQYF
TRBV14,TRBJ2-3,TRBD2,-,TGTGCCAGCAGCCAGGGACTAGCGGGAACAGATACGCAGTATTTT,CASSQGLAGTDTQYF
TRBV10-1,TRBJ1-2,-,-,TGCGCCAGCAGTGAGTCTGAGATCACAGGTGGCTACACCTTC,CASSESEITGGYTF
TRBV2,TRBJ2-6,-,-,TGTGCCAGCAGTTTTTACTCTGGGGCCAACGTCCTGACTTTC,CASSFYSGANVLTF
TRBV6-5,TRBJ1-2,-,-,TGTGCCAGCAGGGCAGGGACTAACTATGGCTACACCTTC,CASRAGTNYGYTF
TRBV23-1,TRBJ1-1,-,-,TGCGCCAGCAGGACCGGGCGGGAGAACACTGAAGCTTTCTTT,CASRTGRENTEAFF
TRBV5-1,TRBJ2-1,-,-,TGCGCCAGCAGCTTGGTCACGGCAGGCCCCGGTGAGCAGTTCTTC,CASSLVTAGPGEQFF
TRBV20-1,TRBJ1-3,-,-,TGCAGTGCTAGTTACGGGGTTAGAGGAAACACCATATATTTT,CSASYGVRGNTIYF
TRBV7-6,TRBJ1-2,-,-,TGTGCCAGCAGCCCACAACGGGGGGCTGGCTATGGCTACACCTTC,CASSPQRGAGYGYTF
TRBV5-1,TRBJ1-2,-,few,TGCGCCAGCAGCTTGGATCTAGCGGGGTATGATGGCTACACCTTC,CASSLDLAGYDGYTF
TRBV2,TRBJ1-4,-,-,TGTGCCAGCAGTGTGGGGGGTGAAAAACTGTTTTTT,CASSVGGEKLFF
TRBV18,TRBJ2-2,-,-,TGTGCCAGCTCACTCCGACAGGCCTACACCGGGGAGCTGTTTTTT,CASSLRQAYTGELFF
TRBV4-1,TRBJ1-4,-,-,TGCGCCAGCAGCCCAGGACACACCGCAACTAATGAAAAACTGTTTTTT,CASSPGHTATNEKLFF
TRBV25-1,TRBJ1-1,-,-,TGTGCCAGTAGCGGGGCGTCGGGCGGGACTTTCTTT,CASSGASGGTFF
TRBV12-5,TRBJ2-5,-,-,TGTGCTAGTGGTTTGGTTTCTGAGACCCAGTACTTC,CASGLVSETQYF
TRBV30,TRBJ2-5,TRBD1,-,TGTGCCTGGAGTAAAACAGGGGCGGCGGAGACCCAGTACTTC,CAWSKTGAAETQYF
TRBV5-1,TRBJ1-4,TRBD1,-,TGCGCCAGCAGCGCTGGGACAGGGTTCCGAGGAACTAATGAAAAACTGTTTTTT,CASSAGTGFRGTNEKLFF
TRBV19,TRBJ2-1,TRBD1,-,TGTGCCAGTAGGAGAACCGGGACAGGGCCCAATGAGCAGTTCTTC,CASRRTGTGPNEQFF
TRBV27,TRBJ2-7,-,-,TGTGCCAGCAGTTTATCTCCGGGATCGAACTCCTACGAGCAGTACTTC,CASSLSPGSNSYEQYF
TRBV19,TRBJ1-5,-,-,TGTGCCAGTAGTATTCGGGGGATATGGAATCAGCCCCAGCATTTT,CASSIRGIWNQPQHF
TRBV9,TRBJ2-5,-,-,TGTGCCAGCAGCCCGCACGGAGAGGGCGAGACCCAGTACTTC,CASSPHGEGETQYF
TRBV19,TRBJ1-5,TRBD1,medium-sized,TGTGCCAGTAGGGTCCCCCTAGGGCAGGGGGGTTGGAATCAGCCCCAGCATTTT,CASRVPLGQGGWNQPQHF